The clone carrying this T cell receptor beta chain was seen a handful of times. V was pared by 1 base and J by 2 bases, with 8 bases of the junction left unmatched. This CDR3 is 17 amino acids long. CDR1 SGHTA and CDR2 FQGNSA come from the germline V gene. PCR primers comprised 60 Vbeta and 13 Jbeta primers. Assay: immunoSEQ multiplex PCR; the TCRdb copy retains only in-frame clones and omits some. The sample carries roughly 150,000 clones, under 85% recorded once. The data stem from a study of cytomegalovirus exposure and HLA in healthy donors. This TCR was sampled from a woman aged 18-29 years in good health and CMV-seropositive. The chain links TRBV7-2 to TRBJ2-7; 10 bases match TRBD2. Material: PBMCs. The CDR3 nucleotides read TGTGCCAGCAGCTTAGGGCCCCGGACTAGCGGTCCCTACGAGCAGTACTTC. It specifies CASSLGPRTSGPYEQYF. Supplemented by reference TRBV7-2 and TRBJ2-7, the full variable domain reads GAGVSQSPSNKVTEKGKDVELRCDPISGHTALYWYRQSLGQGLEFLIYFQGNSAPDKSGLPSDRFSAERTGGSVSTLTIQRTQQEDSAVYLCASSLGPRTSGPYEQYFGPGTRLTVT.